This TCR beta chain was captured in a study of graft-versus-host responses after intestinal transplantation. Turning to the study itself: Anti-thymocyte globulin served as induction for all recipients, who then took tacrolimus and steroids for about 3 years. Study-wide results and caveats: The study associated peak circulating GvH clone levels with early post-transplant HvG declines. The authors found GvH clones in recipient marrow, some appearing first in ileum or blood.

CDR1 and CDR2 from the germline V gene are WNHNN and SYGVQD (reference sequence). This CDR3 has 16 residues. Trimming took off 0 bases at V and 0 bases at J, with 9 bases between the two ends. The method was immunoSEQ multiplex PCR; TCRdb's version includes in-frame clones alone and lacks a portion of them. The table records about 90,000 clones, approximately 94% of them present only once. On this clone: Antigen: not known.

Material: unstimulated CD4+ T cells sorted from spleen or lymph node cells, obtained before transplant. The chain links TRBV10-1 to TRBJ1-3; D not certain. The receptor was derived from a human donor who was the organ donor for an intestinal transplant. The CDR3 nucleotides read TGCGCCAGCAGTGAGTCTGGAAGATTCTCTGGAAACACCATATATTTT. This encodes CASSESGRFSGNTIYF.